The TCR beta chain described here comes from a study of blood T cells in healthy people across ages. Study-level findings and limits: In the absence of known donor CMV status, changes in expanded clonotypes were possibly confounded. Investigators treated diversity estimates from one million T cells as underestimates. TCR beta diversity per million T cells fell roughly linearly with age.

This CDR3 region has 11 residues. V dropped 3 bases and J dropped 3 bases, with 3 bases sitting between them. Germline CDR1 reads LGHNT; CDR2 reads FRNRAP. Primers used in a second PCR of about 6 to 11 cycles were a sample-barcoded 5' primer and a J-beta primer mix. Each cDNA molecule was tagged by a template-switch adaptor that had 12 random nucleotides. In TCRdb, the 5' RACE reads were re-called with MiXCR into one record per CDR3 protein. This sample has 500,000 to 700,000 distinct CDR3 sequences, with about 28% found just once. This clonotype came up many times. The target antigen is unknown. This receptor was taken from a woman at least 80 years old in good health. The sequenced material came from blood. This chain uses TRBV12-5 with TRBJ2-7; D gene ambiguous. CDR3 DNA sequence: TGTGCTAGTGGTTTAGGCTACGAGCAGTACTTC. This sequence encodes CASGLGYEQYF.